The clone carrying this TCR beta chain was detected a few times. Its antigen is not known. PCR primers comprised 60 Vbeta and 13 Jbeta primers. Data came from immunoSEQ multiplex PCR; TCRdb stores just in-frame clones and leaves some out. The sample has roughly 160,000 clones, around 88% seen once. The data originate from a study of cytomegalovirus exposure and HLA in healthy donors. CDR1 SGHRS and CDR2 YFSETQ come from the germline V gene. With 4 bases removed from V and 5 bases from J, the gap between germline ends came to 12 bases. This CDR3 has 13 amino acids. Study findings and constraints: The authors later found HLA-associated TCR beta chains more clonally expanded than equally common others.

Source material: PBMCs. The V and J genes are TRBV5-1 and TRBJ1-1, with TRBD1 as a possible D gene (5 bases). The receptor was isolated from a woman aged 25 to 39 in good health and CMV-seronegative. The CDR3 nucleotides read TGCGCCAGCAGCCCCCTAGGGGTAACTGAAGCTTTCTTT. Translated, it gives CASSPLGVTEAFF.